This T cell receptor (beta chain) originates from a study of metastatic and nonmetastatic thyroid tumors. For the study at large: Comparative analysis of repertoires was undertaken across blood and tumor or nodule tissue obtained from malignant and benign thyroid patients. General study findings and limits: In both blood and tumor samples, TCR beta diversity was reported significantly higher for malignant than benign nodules.

All patients were untreated before thyroid surgery. The length of the CDR3 is 15 residues. CDR1 and CDR2 from the germline V gene are SGHAT and FQNNGV. V lost 1 base to trimming and J lost 0 bases, with 4 bases between them. Points on this clone: Its matching antigen is unknown.

Study processing details: For papillary thyroid cancer, a distant-metastasis classifier was constructed from CDR3 differences observed across clinicopathological groups. TCRdb re-called clones via MiXCR from the PCR reads. For this entry, the V and J calls and clone size follow TCRdb and not the study's own pipeline. The data contain around 41,000 clones, less than 35% of them singletons. Input material: blood. V and J are TRBV11-2 and TRBJ2-6; no reliable D call. This sequence was found in a male donor with papillary thyroid cancer or a benign thyroid nodule (not recorded which). Some clones in this sample may be carry-over from other donors' samples. CDR3 sequence: CASSLGSSGANVLTF. CDR3 nucleotides: TGTGCCAGCAGCTTAGGGAGCTCTGGGGCCAACGTCCTGACTTTC. Based on the CDR3 plus reference TRBV11-2 and TRBJ2-6, the full variable domain is EAGVAQSPRYKIIEKRQSVAFWCNPISGHATLYWYQQILGQGPKLLIQFQNNGVVDDSQLPKDRFSAERLKGVDSTLKIQPAKLEDSAVYLCASSLGSSGANVLTFGAGSRLTVL.